The next 30 T cell receptor beta chains were all read from a single sample in a study of CD4+ T cells in melanoma. Clones were read by immunoSEQ multiplex PCR, and TCRdb kept only the in-frame ones, dropping some. The sample contains roughly 6,900 clones, over 65% of which appear only once. Sequencing input: cells from a culture (not recorded whether cultured in vitro). The origin of the receptors is a human donor with melanoma.

This clone was counted a few times. CDR3 loop: CASSDRTGWDEQFF. Here the CDR3 DNA reads TGTGCCAGCAGCGACCGGACAGGGTGGGATGAGCAGTTCTTC. The gene calls are TRBV9 and TRBJ2-1, with 8 bases that match TRBD1. V dropped 3 bases and J dropped 8; count of bases not matched to a gene: 7. This CDR3 region has 14 residues. Germline V gene sequence: CDR1 SGDLS, CDR2 YYNGEE.

In DNA, the CDR3 is TGTGCCAGTAGTCACTTACCCGGGACAGACTCGAACACTGAAGCTTTCTTT. Translating it yields CASSHLPGTDSNTEAFF. The chain has TRBV19 and TRBJ1-1; TRBD1 agrees at 7 bases. Germline CDR1 and CDR2: LNHDA and SQIVND (reference sequence). V was pared by 5 bases and J by 1 base, with 13 bases of the junction left unmatched. This CDR3 has 17 residues. The complete variable domain, with remaining parts taken from reference TRBV19 and TRBJ1-1, reads DGGITQSPKYLFRKEGQNVTLSCEQNLNHDAMYWYRQDPGQGLRLIYYSQIVNDFQKGDIAEGYSVSREKKESFPLTVTSAQKNPTAFYLCASSHLPGTDSNTEAFFGQGTRLTVV.

The V gene is TRBV5-4, the J gene TRBJ1-2, with 11 nucleotides matching TRBD1. The V segment lost 6 bases and the J segment 4 bases; nucleotides outside the gene matches: 5. The length of the CDR3 is 14 residues. Germline V lookup: CDR1 SGHNT, CDR2 YYREEE (reference sequence). The CDR3 sequence is CASTRTGGTYGYTF. CDR3 bases: TGTGCCAGCACCCGGACAGGGGGCACCTATGGCTACACCTTC.

This sequence joins TRBV7-2 and TRBJ2-3; TRBD1 aligns across 8 bases. Germline CDR1 is SGHTA and CDR2 is FQGNSA. The CDR3 has 13 residues. The ends lost 7 bases at V and 4 bases at J; junction bases unmatched: 4. CDR3 DNA sequence: TGTGCCAGCACCCCAGGGGGCGCAGATACGCAGTATTTT. It is translated as CASTPGGADTQYF.

The J gene is TRBJ2-2, the V gene TRBV19; perhaps TRBD2 as D (7 bases). Trimming cost V 7 bases and J 5 bases, with 20 bases left between them. The CDR3 contains 16 residues. CDR1 and CDR2 (germline): LNHDA, SQIVND (reference sequence). This CDR3 reads CASTPWAGEGTGELFF. DNA for the CDR3: TGTGCCAGTACCCCCTGGGCAGGGGAGGGGACCGGGGAGCTGTTTTTT.

The chain links TRBV6-5 to TRBJ1-5; no definite D call. Germline CDR1 reads MNHEY; CDR2 reads SVGAGI. The CDR3 runs 13 residues. V was clipped by 8 bases and J by 0 bases, with 8 bases between them. CDR3 nucleotides: TGTGCCAGCCAACTCGATAGCAATCAGCCCCAGCATTTT. Its translation: CASQLDSNQPQHF.

This clone was observed a handful of times. This chain joins TRBV6-2 or TRBV6-3 and TRBJ2-7; D not certain. V was clipped by 2 bases and J by 3 bases, with 5 bases between them. CDR3 length: 12 residues. In germline, CDR1 is MNHEY, CDR2 SVGEGT. CDR3 nucleotides: TGTGCCAGCAGTTACGCTGGCTACGAGCAGTACTTC. Protein product: CASSYAGYEQYF.

Written as DNA, the CDR3 is TGTGCCTGGAGTGGGTCCGGCACTGAAGCTTTCTTT. Its translation: CAWSGSGTEAFF. The chain employs TRBV30 and TRBJ1-1, with D uncertain. The germline V gene has CDR1 GTSNPN and CDR2 SVGIG (reference sequence). The CDR3 totals 12 residues. Trimming cost V 1 base and J 4 bases, with 7 bases left between them.

The chain uses TRBV7-9 and TRBJ2-2; the D is unclear. CDR3 size: 12 residues. The V end was cut by 7 bases, the J end by 4 bases, with 7 bases between. CDR1 and CDR2 from the germline V gene are SEHNR and FQNEAQ (reference sequence). The CDR3 DNA sequence: TGTGCCAGCACCTGGGGCACCGGGGAGCTGTTTTTT. This translates into CASTWGTGELFF.

The rearrangement links TRBV3-1 (or the pseudogene TRBV3-2) to TRBJ2-7, with 9 nucleotides matching TRBD2. Germline CDR1 is LGHDT and CDR2 is YNNKEL (reference sequence). The trim removed 4 bases at V and 5 bases at J, leaving 6 bases unmatched. The CDR3 is 14 residues long. In DNA, the CDR3 is TGTGCCAGCAGCCCCCGGGCGGGGGGGAACGAGCAGTACTTC. Amino acids: CASSPRAGGNEQYF.

The genes are TRBV6-5 and TRBJ1-2, with D perhaps matching TRBD1 (5 bases). Per the germline V gene, CDR1 is MNHEY and CDR2 is SVGAGI. CDR3 length equals 12 residues. The germline V and J ends were trimmed by 0 bases and 7 bases, with 6 bases remaining between them. This chain's CDR3 is CASSYSGVGYTF. The CDR3 DNA reads TGTGCCAGCAGTTACTCAGGGGTTGGCTACACCTTC.

V and J are TRBV7-3 and TRBJ2-5, with a weak D call TRBD2 (5 bases). Trimming took 8 bases from V and 5 from J, leaving 15 bases between them. Per the germline V gene, CDR1 is SGHTA and CDR2 is FQGTGA. The CDR3 is 13 amino acids. CDR3 protein: CASAPAPGETQYF. The CDR3 DNA reads as TGTGCCAGCGCTCCGGCACCGGGGGAGACCCAGTACTTC. Together with reference TRBV7-3 and TRBJ2-5, the CDR3 gives the full variable domain: GAGVSQTPSNKVTEKGKYVELRCDPISGHTALYWYRQSLGQGPEFLIYFQGTGAADDSGLPNDRFFAVRPEGSVSTLKIQRTERGDSAVYLCASAPAPGETQYFGPGTRLLVL.

This clone was picked up a small number of times. The chain is built from TRBV3-1 (or the pseudogene TRBV3-2) and TRBJ2-5, with D possibly TRBD2 on 6 matching bases. The length of the CDR3 is 13 residues. Germline CDR1 is LGHDT and CDR2 is YNNKEL (reference sequence). V was clipped by 9 bases and J by 2 bases, with 13 bases between them. CDR3 sequence (DNA): TGTGCCAGTCGGGACTCCAATCAAGAGACCCAGTACTTC. This translates into CASRDSNQETQYF.

The genes are TRBV5-1 and TRBJ2-7; tentatively, D is TRBD1 or TRBD2 (6 bases each). This CDR3 has 14 amino acids. V was trimmed by 0 bases and J by 3 bases, leaving 10 bases between them. Germline V gene lookup returns CDR1 SGHRS and CDR2 YFSETQ. DNA for the CDR3: TGCGCCAGCAGCTTGGCCGGGGGACACTACGAGCAGTACTTC. Encoded protein: CASSLAGGHYEQYF.

The J gene is TRBJ1-6, the V gene TRBV9; D is undetermined. Germline V gene data show CDR1 as SGDLS and CDR2 as YYNGEE. V shed 0 bases and J shed 12 bases, with 13 bases lying between them. The length of the CDR3 is 14 residues. CDR3 in amino acids: CASSVEGDLGPLHF. Here the CDR3 DNA reads TGTGCCAGCAGCGTAGAAGGAGACCTAGGACCCCTCCACTTT.

The gene calls are TRBV28 and TRBJ2-5; 7 bases agree with TRBD2. The CDR3 is 15 amino acids. The V and J ends lost 0 bases and 4 bases, in that order; junction bases with no gene match: 5. The V gene's germline CDR1 is MDHEN and CDR2 SYDVKM. The CDR3 bases are TGTGCCAGCAGTTTATGGGGAGGGGCGGTAGAGACCCAGTACTTC. This codes for CASSLWGGAVETQYF.

V gene TRBV5-8 combines with J gene TRBJ1-2; D is unresolved. V was cut by 0 bases and J by 8 bases, with 8 bases left in between. The germline gives CDR1 SGHTS, CDR2 YDEGEE. The CDR3 is 12 residues long. CDR3 protein: CASSLAENGYTF. The CDR3 DNA reads as TGTGCCAGCAGCTTGGCAGAAAACGGCTACACCTTC.

The chain has TRBV7-3 and TRBJ2-3; tentatively, D is TRBD2 (5 bases). This CDR3 is built from 14 residues. Germline values: CDR1 SGHTA, CDR2 FQGTGA. The V gene lost 3 bases and the J gene lost 0 bases, with 7 bases spanning the gap. The DNA of the CDR3 is TGTGCCAGCAGCTTTGGCGGGAGCACAGATACGCAGTATTTT. It specifies CASSFGGSTDTQYF.

The genes are TRBV6-5 and TRBJ1-2; weak D call: TRBD1 (6 bases). The CDR3 spans 15 residues. The germline V gene encodes CDR1 MNHEY and CDR2 SVGAGI. Trimming shortened V by 0 bases and J by 2 bases, and 10 bases separated the two germline ends. The CDR3 region is CASSYSTGLNYGYTF. DNA of the CDR3: TGTGCCAGCAGTTACTCGACAGGACTAAACTATGGCTACACCTTC.

There are a few counts of this clone. The CDR3 DNA reads as TGTGCCAGCGGCTACAGGGGGCGCGGGTTCACTGAAGCTTTCTTT. This sequence encodes CASGYRGRGFTEAFF. The chain employs TRBV27 and TRBJ1-1, with 9 bases that match TRBD1. The junction had 11 bases not matched to a gene; V was cut back by 8 bases and J by 4 bases. This CDR3 contains 15 residues. Germline V gene sequence: CDR1 MNHEY, CDR2 SMNVEV (reference sequence).

J is TRBJ1-1 and V is TRBV5-1; a weak D match, TRBD1 (5 bases). V lost 4 bases and J 1 base, leaving 14 bases between the germline ends. The length of the CDR3 is 15 residues. CDR1 SGHRS and CDR2 YFSETQ come from the germline V gene. The CDR3 loop is CASSTGDFRNTEAFF. The CDR3 nucleotides are TGCGCCAGCAGCACGGGGGACTTCCGGAACACTGAAGCTTTCTTT.

The chain couples TRBV4-3 to TRBJ1-4; D is unresolved. The V end lost 0 bases, the J end lost 5 bases, and 7 bases lay between the germline ends. The CDR3 consists of 14 residues. CDR1 is LGHNA, CDR2 YSLEER, per germline. This CDR3 reads CASSQERTNEKLFF. CDR3 in DNA: TGCGCCAGCAGCCAAGAAAGGACGAATGAAAAACTGTTTTTT.

The chain joins TRBV6-1 to TRBJ1-3, with D perhaps matching TRBD1 (5 bases). Trimming pared 3 bases from V and 4 bases from J, leaving 19 bases between. The CDR3 runs 17 residues. Germline CDR1 reads MNHNS; CDR2 reads SASEGT. CDR3 bases: TGTGCCAGCAGTGATGGTGGGGCAGGTAGAAAGGGAAACACCATATATTTT. This sequence encodes CASSDGGAGRKGNTIYF.

The chain recombines TRBV13 with TRBJ1-1; D uncertain. The CDR3 totals 14 residues. V was shortened by 5 bases and J by 1 base, with 11 bases between the two germline ends. CDR1 is PRHDT and CDR2 is FYEKMQ in the germline V gene (reference sequence). CDR3 protein: CASSVWTGNTEAFF. The CDR3 nucleotides are TGTGCCAGCAGCGTGTGGACGGGGAACACTGAAGCTTTCTTT.

The V call is TRBV28, the J call TRBJ2-3; the D is unclear. The CDR3 consists of 13 residues. The V gene's germline CDR1 is MDHEN and CDR2 SYDVKM. V lost 7 bases and J 8 bases, leaving 16 bases between the germline ends. The CDR3 bases are TGTGCCAGCATGGAAACAGTAAGTGGTACGCAGTATTTT. It translates to CASMETVSGTQYF.

The V and J genes are TRBV5-6 and TRBJ1-1; D remains ambiguous. V was cut by 1 base and J by 0 bases, with 4 bases left in between. The CDR3 covers 13 residues. Germline lookup yields CDR1 SGHDT and CDR2 YYEEEE. This CDR3 reads CASSLPLNTEAFF. DNA for the CDR3: TGTGCCAGCAGCTTGCCACTGAACACTGAAGCTTTCTTT.

This clone was observed a handful of times. The chain uses TRBV7-2 and TRBJ2-7; the match to TRBD1 covers 10 bases. CDR3 length: 15 amino acids. The trim removed 7 bases at V and 1 base at J, leaving 7 bases unmatched. CDR1 and CDR2 from the germline V gene are SGHTA and FQGNSA. CDR3 residues: CASNDRDRGSYEQYF. Written as DNA, the CDR3 is TGTGCCAGCAACGACCGGGACAGGGGATCCTACGAGCAGTACTTC.

This chain links TRBV6-2 or TRBV6-3 with TRBJ1-1, with D unclear. V was trimmed by 2 bases and J by 0 bases, leaving 16 bases between them. The CDR3 extends over 17 amino acids. Germline V gene lookup returns CDR1 MNHEY and CDR2 SVGEGT. In DNA, the CDR3 is TGTGCCAGCAGTTACACCGATAGTTGGAGCTTGAACACTGAAGCTTTCTTT. This translates into CASSYTDSWSLNTEAFF.

This clone appeared a few times. CDR3 residues: CASSLGSGGTDTQYF. The CDR3 DNA sequence: TGTGCCAGCAGCTTAGGTAGCGGGGGGACAGATACGCAGTATTTT. The chain has TRBV7-9 and TRBJ2-3, with 10 bases matching TRBD2. The V gene's germline CDR1 is SEHNR and CDR2 FQNEAQ (reference sequence). With 1 base clipped from V and 3 bases from J, the junction kept 1 base outside the gene matches. The CDR3 spans 15 residues. The whole variable domain, filled in from reference TRBV7-9 and TRBJ2-3, reads DTGVSQNPRHKITKRGQNVTFRCDPISEHNRLYWYRQTLGQGPEFLTYFQNEAQLEKSRLLSDRFSAERPKGSFSTLEIQRTEQGDSAMYLCASSLGSGGTDTQYFGPGTRLTVL.

This chain links TRBV6-5 with TRBJ2-7; 9 positions match TRBD1. The CDR3 runs to 15 residues. CDR1 and CDR2 from the germline V gene are MNHEY and SVGAGI. The ends lost 2 bases at V and 5 bases at J; junction bases unmatched: 7. DNA of the CDR3: TGTGCCAGCAGTTACCCGGGGACAGGGTCGGACGAGCAGTACTTC. Translating gives CASSYPGTGSDEQYF.